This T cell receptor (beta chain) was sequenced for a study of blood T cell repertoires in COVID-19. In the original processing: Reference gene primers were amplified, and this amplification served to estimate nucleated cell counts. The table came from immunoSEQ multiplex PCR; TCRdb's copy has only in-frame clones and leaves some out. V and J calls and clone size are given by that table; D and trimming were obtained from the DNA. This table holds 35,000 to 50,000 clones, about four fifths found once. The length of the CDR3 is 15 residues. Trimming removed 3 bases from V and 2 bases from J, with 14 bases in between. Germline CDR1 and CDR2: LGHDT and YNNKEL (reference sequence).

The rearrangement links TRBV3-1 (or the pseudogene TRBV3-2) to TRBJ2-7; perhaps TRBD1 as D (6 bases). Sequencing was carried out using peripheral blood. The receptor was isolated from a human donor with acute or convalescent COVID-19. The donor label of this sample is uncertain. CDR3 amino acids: CASSHWTADPYEQYF. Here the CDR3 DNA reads TGTGCCAGCAGCCATTGGACAGCCGACCCCTACGAGCAGTACTTC.